The rows below give T cell receptor beta chains drawn from one sample of a study of identical twins. TCRdb reprocessed the 5' RACE reads via MiXCR and lists one record per CDR3 protein. The repertoire includes some 590,000 distinct CDR3 sequences, over 8.5% of them detected once, and approximately 3.2% sits in the top ten. The same specimen was also included in a second study, on yellow fever vaccine responses in identical twins.

What was sequenced was PBMCs. These receptors were collected from a young woman in good health. The CDR3 runs from the conserved cysteine through the conserved F or W. Fields, in order: D gene, J gene, V gene, clone size, CDR3 DNA, CDR3 protein. D genes are given only for firm matches. Expanded clones are given a class, and other clones once, few, many or no size at all.

D gene: .; J gene: TRBJ2-5; V gene: TRBV2; clone size: many; CDR3 DNA: TGTGCCAGTTTACCCGGGACTTCGTACCAAGAGACCCAGTACTTC; CDR3 protein: CASLPGTSYQETQYF
D gene: .; J gene: TRBJ2-2; V gene: TRBV9; clone size: .; CDR3 DNA: TGTGCCAGCAGCGTAGTCGGGGGGCACGCCGGGGAGCTGTTTTTT; CDR3 protein: CASSVVGGHAGELFF
D gene: .; J gene: TRBJ2-3; V gene: TRBV5-6; clone size: few; CDR3 DNA: TGTGCCAGCAGCTTGGAAGTGAGAGATACGCAGTATTTT; CDR3 protein: CASSLEVRDTQYF
D gene: TRBD1; J gene: TRBJ2-7; V gene: TRBV5-1; clone size: few; CDR3 DNA: TGCGCCAGCAGCCCCGGGACAGGAGGGTACTACGAGCAGTACTTC; CDR3 protein: CASSPGTGGYYEQYF
D gene: .; J gene: TRBJ2-1; V gene: TRBV2; clone size: .; CDR3 DNA: TGTGCCAGCAGTCCCGGCCAGCGCGATGAGCAGTTCTTC; CDR3 protein: CASSPGQRDEQFF
D gene: .; J gene: TRBJ2-2; V gene: TRBV19; clone size: few; CDR3 DNA: TGTGCCAGTAGTTTATGGGGACGGGAGCTGTTTTTT; CDR3 protein: CASSLWGRELFF
D gene: .; J gene: TRBJ1-4; V gene: TRBV12-3/TRBV12-4; clone size: many; CDR3 DNA: TGTGCCAGCAGTGGGGGATCCGGATTTGAAAAACTGTTTTTT; CDR3 protein: CASSGGSGFEKLFF
D gene: TRBD2; J gene: TRBJ2-5; V gene: TRBV11-1; clone size: few; CDR3 DNA: TGTGCCAGCAGCCCTAGCGGGCTAGCGGGAGGCTCCATTCAACAAGAGACCCAGTACTTC; CDR3 protein: CASSPSGLAGGSIQQETQYF
D gene: .; J gene: TRBJ1-6; V gene: TRBV5-6; clone size: many; CDR3 DNA: TGTGCCAGCAGCTTGACAAATTCACCCCTCCACTTT; CDR3 protein: CASSLTNSPLHF
D gene: TRBD1; J gene: TRBJ2-7; V gene: TRBV7-2; clone size: few; CDR3 DNA: TGTGCCAGCAGCTTATCATGGGGACAGGGAGTCGGCGAGCAGTACTTC; CDR3 protein: CASSLSWGQGVGEQYF
D gene: TRBD1; J gene: TRBJ1-1; V gene: TRBV20-1; clone size: .; CDR3 DNA: TGCAGTGCTAGAAATGACAGGGGTGGAACTGAAGCTTTCTTT; CDR3 protein: CSARNDRGGTEAFF
D gene: .; J gene: TRBJ1-6; V gene: TRBV11-2; clone size: few; CDR3 DNA: TGTGCCAGCAGCTTAGCGCGGGGGGCGGGTAATTCACCCCTCCACTTT; CDR3 protein: CASSLARGAGNSPLHF
D gene: .; J gene: TRBJ2-1; V gene: TRBV4-3; clone size: .; CDR3 DNA: TGCGCCAGCAGCCAAGATGGCTCACCGGATGAGCAGTTCTTC; CDR3 protein: CASSQDGSPDEQFF
D gene: TRBD2; J gene: TRBJ2-4; V gene: TRBV6-1; clone size: .; CDR3 DNA: TGTGCCAGCAGGGAAGCGGGGGGAGACATTCAGTACTTC; CDR3 protein: CASREAGGDIQYF
D gene: .; J gene: TRBJ2-1; V gene: TRBV5-1; clone size: many; CDR3 DNA: TGCGCCAGCAGCCTGCCAGGGGCTGAGCAGTTCTTC; CDR3 protein: CASSLPGAEQFF
D gene: TRBD1; J gene: TRBJ2-1; V gene: TRBV11-1; clone size: many; CDR3 DNA: TGTGCCAGCAGCCCCGACAGGGTTAATGAGCAGTTCTTC; CDR3 protein: CASSPDRVNEQFF
D gene: .; J gene: TRBJ2-7; V gene: TRBV5-1; clone size: .; CDR3 DNA: TGCGCCAGCAGCCGCCGGGACGGAGCCTACGAGCAGTACTTC; CDR3 protein: CASSRRDGAYEQYF
D gene: .; J gene: TRBJ2-7; V gene: TRBV2; clone size: .; CDR3 DNA: TGTGCCAGCAGTGGGGAGGACGTGGGAGCCTACGAGCAGTACTTC; CDR3 protein: CASSGEDVGAYEQYF
D gene: .; J gene: TRBJ2-1; V gene: TRBV12-3/TRBV12-4; clone size: few; CDR3 DNA: TGTGCCAGCAGTTGGGGGGATTACAATGAGCAGTTCTTC; CDR3 protein: CASSWGDYNEQFF
D gene: TRBD2; J gene: TRBJ2-5; V gene: TRBV7-2; clone size: .; CDR3 DNA: TGTGCCAGCAGCCCAAAAGGGACTAGCGGGAGGAGGGTGACCCAGTACTTC; CDR3 protein: CASSPKGTSGRRVTQYF
D gene: TRBD1; J gene: TRBJ1-5; V gene: TRBV20-1; clone size: .; CDR3 DNA: TGCAGTGCTATAAAGACAGGGGGTAGTAATCAGCCCCAGCATTTT; CDR3 protein: CSAIKTGGSNQPQHF
D gene: .; J gene: TRBJ2-2; V gene: TRBV24-1; clone size: many; CDR3 DNA: TGTGCCACCAGTGATTTGAGAGCCGGGGAGCTGTTTTTT; CDR3 protein: CATSDLRAGELFF
D gene: .; J gene: TRBJ2-5; V gene: TRBV6-1; clone size: many; CDR3 DNA: TGTGCCAGCAGCGAGTCGGGGTCATGGGGGACCCAGTACTTC; CDR3 protein: CASSESGSWGTQYF
D gene: .; J gene: TRBJ2-3; V gene: TRBV2; clone size: few; CDR3 DNA: TGTGCCAGCAGATTCACAGTCACAGATACGCAGTATTTT; CDR3 protein: CASRFTVTDTQYF
D gene: .; J gene: TRBJ2-7; V gene: TRBV18; clone size: few; CDR3 DNA: TGTGCCAGCTCCAACGTTGGGGTCATCTACGAGCAGTACTTC; CDR3 protein: CASSNVGVIYEQYF
D gene: TRBD1; J gene: TRBJ1-5; V gene: TRBV20-1; clone size: many; CDR3 DNA: TGCAGTGCCCAGGACAGGGCCCATCAGCCCCAGCATTTT; CDR3 protein: CSAQDRAHQPQHF
D gene: .; J gene: TRBJ2-4; V gene: TRBV6-2/TRBV6-3; clone size: many; CDR3 DNA: TGTGCCAGCAGTTACACTGAGGCCTCCAAAAACATTCAGTACTTC; CDR3 protein: CASSYTEASKNIQYF
D gene: TRBD1; J gene: TRBJ2-2; V gene: TRBV6-1; clone size: few; CDR3 DNA: TGTGCCAGCCAACCCGGACAGGGGGCGATTGGAACCGGGGAGCTGTTTTTT; CDR3 protein: CASQPGQGAIGTGELFF
D gene: .; J gene: TRBJ2-1; V gene: TRBV27; clone size: .; CDR3 DNA: TGTGCCAGCAGTTTAGAAAGAGGGTTCAATGAGCAGTTCTTC; CDR3 protein: CASSLERGFNEQFF
D gene: .; J gene: TRBJ2-3; V gene: TRBV5-1; clone size: few; CDR3 DNA: TGCGCCAGCAGTCGCGAGGGGGTCACAGATACGCAGTATTTT; CDR3 protein: CASSREGVTDTQYF
D gene: TRBD1; J gene: TRBJ2-3; V gene: TRBV24-1; clone size: many; CDR3 DNA: TGTGCCACCAGTGATTCCGGACAGGGTATCACAGATACGCAGTATTTT; CDR3 protein: CATSDSGQGITDTQYF
D gene: .; J gene: TRBJ2-3; V gene: TRBV14; clone size: .; CDR3 DNA: TGTGCCAGCAGCCAAGAAAGGGCTAGCGCCCGAGAGGATACGCAGTATTTT; CDR3 protein: CASSQERASAREDTQYF
D gene: .; J gene: TRBJ2-1; V gene: TRBV4-3; clone size: .; CDR3 DNA: TGCGCCAGCACCCGGACTGTGGGAGCGGATGAGCAGTTCTTC; CDR3 protein: CASTRTVGADEQFF
D gene: TRBD2; J gene: TRBJ2-3; V gene: TRBV9; clone size: .; CDR3 DNA: TGTGCCAGCAGCGTAGAACTAGCGGGAGGTGTGGTGGGCTTCTCCCTCGATACGCAGTATTTT; CDR3 protein: CASSVELAGGVVGFSLDTQYF
D gene: .; J gene: TRBJ1-1; V gene: TRBV12-3/TRBV12-4; clone size: many; CDR3 DNA: TGTGCCAGCACCCATGGCACTGAAGCTTTCTTT; CDR3 protein: CASTHGTEAFF
D gene: .; J gene: TRBJ1-4; V gene: TRBV6-5; clone size: few; CDR3 DNA: TGTGCCAGCAGTTACGGACGGCAGGAAAATGAAAAACTGTTTTTT; CDR3 protein: CASSYGRQENEKLFF
D gene: TRBD2; J gene: TRBJ2-7; V gene: TRBV7-6; clone size: .; CDR3 DNA: TGTGCCAGCAGCGCGGGCGGGGGAGGTTACGAGCAGTACTTC; CDR3 protein: CASSAGGGGYEQYF
D gene: TRBD1; J gene: TRBJ2-6; V gene: TRBV7-9; clone size: many; CDR3 DNA: TGTGCCAGCAGCAGCCGAAAGGGACAGGGGGAGTCGGTTCGGACCTCTGGGGCCAACGTCCTGACTTTC; CDR3 protein: CASSSRKGQGESVRTSGANVLTF
D gene: .; J gene: TRBJ2-7; V gene: TRBV7-9; clone size: few; CDR3 DNA: TGTGCCAGCAGCCGTCCCCAGGGGAGCTCCTACGAGCAGTACTTC; CDR3 protein: CASSRPQGSSYEQYF
D gene: TRBD2; J gene: TRBJ2-2; V gene: TRBV7-9; clone size: many; CDR3 DNA: TGTGCCAGCAGCTTAGCGCGGGGGGCGTCCACCGGGGAGCTGTTTTTT; CDR3 protein: CASSLARGASTGELFF
D gene: .; J gene: TRBJ1-2; V gene: TRBV3-1; clone size: few; CDR3 DNA: TGTGCCAGCAGCCCAGACCTGACAGCACTATATGGCTACACCTTC; CDR3 protein: CASSPDLTALYGYTF
D gene: TRBD2; J gene: TRBJ2-7; V gene: TRBV11-2; clone size: few; CDR3 DNA: TGTGCCAGCAGCCAAACCGGGACTAGCGGGAGCAGAGGCTACGAGCAGTACTTC; CDR3 protein: CASSQTGTSGSRGYEQYF
D gene: .; J gene: TRBJ2-7; V gene: TRBV5-6; clone size: many; CDR3 DNA: TGTGCCAGCAGCTTAACAGGGTATTTACCCTACGAGCAGTACTTC; CDR3 protein: CASSLTGYLPYEQYF
D gene: .; J gene: TRBJ2-2; V gene: TRBV12-3/TRBV12-4; clone size: many; CDR3 DNA: TGTGCCAGCAGCCTTGAAGTCGGGGAGCTGTTTTTT; CDR3 protein: CASSLEVGELFF
D gene: TRBD1; J gene: TRBJ2-5; V gene: TRBV18; clone size: many; CDR3 DNA: TGTGCCAGCTCACCCCGGGACAGGGCCGAGACCCAGTACTTC; CDR3 protein: CASSPRDRAETQYF
D gene: .; J gene: TRBJ2-7; V gene: TRBV7-2; clone size: few; CDR3 DNA: TGTGCCAGCAGCTTAGACTGGATTGAGCAGTACTTC; CDR3 protein: CASSLDWIEQYF
D gene: TRBD1; J gene: TRBJ2-1; V gene: TRBV5-1; clone size: .; CDR3 DNA: TGCGCCAGCAGCTTATTTGACAGGGGACGAAACTTCTACAATGAGCAGTTCTTC; CDR3 protein: CASSLFDRGRNFYNEQFF
D gene: .; J gene: TRBJ1-1; V gene: TRBV12-3/TRBV12-4; clone size: few; CDR3 DNA: TGTGCCAGCAGTGAGACAGGTGTTTACACTGAAGCTTTCTTT; CDR3 protein: CASSETGVYTEAFF
D gene: .; J gene: TRBJ2-3; V gene: TRBV30; clone size: .; CDR3 DNA: TGTGCCTGGAGGTGGGGGGTGCACACAGATACGCAGTATTTT; CDR3 protein: CAWRWGVHTDTQYF
D gene: .; J gene: TRBJ2-3; V gene: TRBV12-3/TRBV12-4; clone size: few; CDR3 DNA: TGTGCCAGCAGTTTTGAGGGAGGCACAGATACGCAGTATTTT; CDR3 protein: CASSFEGGTDTQYF
D gene: TRBD1; J gene: TRBJ2-7; V gene: TRBV5-1; clone size: many; CDR3 DNA: TGCGCCAGCAGCGGCGGACAGGGGGCTGACGAGCAGTACTTC; CDR3 protein: CASSGGQGADEQYF
D gene: .; J gene: TRBJ2-6; V gene: TRBV14; clone size: .; CDR3 DNA: TGTGCCAGCAGCCAGGCCCAGACAGCTGGGGCCAACGTCCTGACTTTC; CDR3 protein: CASSQAQTAGANVLTF
D gene: TRBD2; J gene: TRBJ2-5; V gene: TRBV3-1; clone size: .; CDR3 DNA: TGTGCCTGCAGCCCTCGCGTAGCGGGGGGGCCCCAAGAGACCCAGTACTTC; CDR3 protein: CACSPRVAGGPQETQYF
D gene: TRBD2; J gene: TRBJ2-1; V gene: TRBV29-1; clone size: many; CDR3 DNA: TGCAGCGTTGACGGACTAGCGGGGGGGCCGGAACTTCATGAGCAGTTCTTC; CDR3 protein: CSVDGLAGGPELHEQFF
D gene: .; J gene: TRBJ2-5; V gene: TRBV3-1; clone size: many; CDR3 DNA: TGTGCCAGCAGCCAAACCCAAGAGACCCAGTACTTC; CDR3 protein: CASSQTQETQYF
D gene: .; J gene: TRBJ2-3; V gene: TRBV20-1; clone size: many; CDR3 DNA: TGCAGTGCTAGAGGTGGACTCCGCACAGATACGCAGTATTTT; CDR3 protein: CSARGGLRTDTQYF
D gene: .; J gene: TRBJ1-4; V gene: TRBV7-9; clone size: few; CDR3 DNA: TGTGCCAGCAGCACCGGGACGGCTAATGAAAAACTGTTTTTT; CDR3 protein: CASSTGTANEKLFF